These T cell receptor beta chains were read from a single sample in a study of blood T cell repertoires in COVID-19. The table came from immunoSEQ multiplex PCR; TCRdb's copy has only in-frame clones and leaves some out. Of around 94,000 clones listed, approximately 86% are singletons. The specimen sequenced was peripheral blood. All receptors derive from a man older than 75 with acute or convalescent COVID-19. Both conserved end residues are part of each CDR3. The D gene is left open where the match is weak. A row's size may be missing; if present it is once, few, many or a size class.

TRBV30	-	-	12	CAWAFSYNEQFF
TRBV3-1/TRBV3-2	-	-	14	CASSQQGSNQPQHF
TRBV6-2/TRBV6-3	TRBD2	-	16	CASSRGLATNTGELFF
TRBV5-1	TRBD1	-	14	CASSLGQGALKQFF
TRBV7-2	TRBD2	once	17	CASSLVGGRGGANVLTF
TRBV6-5	-	-	13	CASRGTGSEKLFF
TRBV7-8	TRBD1	-	15	CASSLEGTASYEQYF
TRBV19	TRBD1	-	13	CASKGTGGKPQHF
TRBV5-1	TRBD1	-	15	CASSLVGQGSYEQYF
TRBV3-1/TRBV3-2	TRBD1	-	14	CASTPGTAHNEQFF
TRBV28	TRBD1	-	16	CASSLAGTGARNEQFF
TRBV6-5	TRBD1	-	14	CASSTGGAYTEAFF
TRBV10-2	-	once	18	CASSNPWGQGLAPYEQYF
TRBV20-1	-	-	11	CSALGGVTQYF